One sample yielded the 27 T cell receptor beta chains listed below, sequenced in a study of blood T cell repertoires in COVID-19. Data came from immunoSEQ multiplex PCR; TCRdb stores just in-frame clones and leaves some out. The sample has approximately 85,000 clones; 85% to 95% are singletons. Sample: peripheral blood. The receptors stem from a woman aged 60 to 75 with active COVID-19.

The rearrangement links TRBV11-3 to TRBJ2-3; D possibly corresponds to TRBD2 (6 bases). The CDR3 contains 16 residues. Per the germline V gene, CDR1 is SGHNT and CDR2 is YENEEA. V was trimmed by 0 bases and J by 1 base, leaving 11 bases between them. CDR3 nucleotide sequence: TGTGCCAGCAGCTTAGAGGGGTCTAGCGGCACAGATACGCAGTATTTT. Residues: CASSLEGSSGTDTQYF.

The chain uses TRBV18 and TRBJ1-1; tentative D call: TRBD1 (5 bases). V shed 1 base and J shed 5 bases, with 8 bases lying between them. CDR3 length: 13 amino acids. CDR1 and CDR2 (germline): KGHSH, LQKENI. The CDR3 nucleotides are TGTGCCAGCTCACCACTAAGGGGAACTGAAGCTTTCTTT. This gives the protein CASSPLRGTEAFF.

The rearrangement uses TRBV7-3 and TRBJ2-7, with D perhaps matching TRBD1 (5 bases). The CDR3 spans 14 residues. Between the trimmed V and J ends, which lost 2 bases and 6 bases, there was a span of 14 bases. Germline values: CDR1 SGHTA, CDR2 FQGTGA. The CDR3 nucleotides read TGTGCCAGCAGCTTAGGTGGGCTGGGGCCCGAGCAGTACTTC. Protein product: CASSLGGLGPEQYF.

The genes are TRBV7-2 and TRBJ2-1; D is uncertain. CDR3 length: 13 amino acids. Deletions cut 2 bases from V and 7 bases from J, with 9 bases between. The V gene's germline CDR1 is SGHTA and CDR2 FQGNSA. CDR3 bases: TGTGCCAGCAGCTTAACGCAGGCGAATGAGCAGTTCTTC. This gives the protein CASSLTQANEQFF.

A few counts support this clone. The chain is built from TRBV7-9 and TRBJ1-4; D might be TRBD1 (6 bases). Per the germline V gene, CDR1 is SEHNR and CDR2 is FQNEAQ (reference sequence). This CDR3 is built from 14 residues. The V end lost 4 bases, the J end lost 3 bases, and 9 bases lay between the germline ends. CDR3 DNA sequence: TGTGCCAGCAGCTCCAGGGGAGCTAATGAAAAACTGTTTTTT. It is translated as CASSSRGANEKLFF.

The chain has TRBV28 and TRBJ1-5, with TRBD1 identical over 7 bases. The CDR3 length is 16 residues. With V trimmed by 6 bases and J by 1 base, 9 bases remained unmatched. Looked up from germline, CDR1 is MDHEN and CDR2 is SYDVKM. CDR3 nucleotides: TGTGCCAGCAGATCATACAGGGGTGGGAGCAATCAGCCCCAGCATTTT. This sequence encodes CASRSYRGGSNQPQHF.

This clone has just one count. The chain joins TRBV7-9 to TRBJ1-1, with TRBD1 matching over 9 bases. Per the germline V gene, CDR1 is SEHNR and CDR2 is FQNEAQ (reference sequence). Trimming took 5 bases from V and 2 from J; bases not matched to a gene: 6. The CDR3 covers 15 residues. The CDR3 sequence: CASSGRQGGNTEAFF. In DNA, the CDR3 is TGTGCCAGCAGCGGTAGACAGGGGGGAAACACTGAAGCTTTCTTT.

The V gene is TRBV2, the J gene TRBJ2-1; the match to TRBD1 covers 9 bases. The CDR3 runs 13 residues. V lost 9 bases and J lost 2; bases outside the gene matches: 2. The germline CDR1 and CDR2 sequences are SNHLY and FYNNEI. The CDR3 loop reads CASTGGTYNEQFF. CDR3 coding DNA: TGTGCCAGTACAGGGGGCACCTACAATGAGCAGTTCTTC. The full variable domain, with the rest looked up from reference TRBV2 and TRBJ2-1, is EPEVTQTPSHQVTQMGQEVILRCVPISNHLYFYWYRQILGQKVEFLVSFYNNEISEKSEIFDDQFSVERPDGSNFTLKIRSTKLEDSAMYFCASTGGTYNEQFFGPGTRLTVL.

This clone occurred a few times. This rearrangement joins TRBV24-1 to TRBJ1-5, with D perhaps TRBD1 (5 bases). Germline assignment: CDR1 KGHDR and CDR2 SFDVKD. CDR3 length: 14 residues. Trimming shortened V by 4 bases and J by 7 bases, and 13 bases separated the two germline ends. In DNA form, the CDR3 reads TGTGCCACCAGTGACAGGGATTGGGGCCAGCCCCAGCATTTT. Translation gives CATSDRDWGQPQHF.

The V call is TRBV6-6, the J call TRBJ2-7; TRBD2 matches at 7 bases. The V gene's germline CDR1 is MNHNY and CDR2 SVGAGI (reference sequence). J was trimmed by 0 bases and V by 2 bases; bases with no gene match: 4. The CDR3 consists of 15 residues. In nucleotides, the CDR3 is TGTGCCAGCAGTTACGGCGGGGGAACCTCCTACGAGCAGTACTTC. Encoded protein: CASSYGGGTSYEQYF.

The rearrangement uses TRBV7-2 and TRBJ2-2; tentatively, D is TRBD2 (5 bases). V was clipped by 2 bases and J by 6 bases, with 10 bases between them. Germline V gene sequence: CDR1 SGHTA, CDR2 FQGNSA. This CDR3 spans 14 amino acids. The CDR3 loop reads CASSLTSRSGELFF. The CDR3 DNA is TGTGCCAGCAGCTTAACTAGTCGCTCCGGGGAGCTGTTTTTT.

The genes are TRBV7-2 and TRBJ2-3; maybe TRBD1 (8 bases). Germline CDR1 SGHTA, CDR2 FQGNSA. Trimming removed 4 bases from V and 8 bases from J, with 13 bases in between. This CDR3 comprises 13 residues. The CDR3 loop reads CASSSTGGGTQYF. The CDR3 DNA reads TGTGCCAGCAGCTCCACAGGGGGGGGTACGCAGTATTTT.

The chain has TRBV4-1 and TRBJ2-4; D is uncertain. Germline CDR1 reads MGHRA; CDR2 reads YSYEKL. The CDR3 has 17 amino acids. V was clipped by 0 bases and J by 0 bases, with 12 bases between them. CDR3 sequence reads: CASSQDLPSRAKNIQYF. CDR3 coding DNA: TGCGCCAGCAGCCAAGATCTCCCTAGTAGAGCCAAAAACATTCAGTACTTC.

The count of this clone is one. The genes are TRBV2 and TRBJ1-4, with no clear D. The CDR3 contains 11 residues. Trimming took 3 bases from V and 13 from J, leaving 9 bases between them. Germline assignment: CDR1 SNHLY and CDR2 FYNNEI. The CDR3 DNA reads TGTGCCAGCAGTGACAACGAGGGACTGTTTTTT. This sequence encodes CASSDNEGLFF.

The gene calls are TRBV7-3 and TRBJ2-2; maybe TRBD1 (5 bases). The germline gives CDR1 SGHTA, CDR2 FQGTGA. The V gene lost 1 base and the J gene lost 3 bases, with 9 bases spanning the gap. The CDR3 is 15 amino acids. This CDR3 is CASSLSAGYTGELFF. DNA for the CDR3: TGTGCCAGCAGCTTAAGTGCAGGGTACACCGGGGAGCTGTTTTTT.

J is TRBJ2-1 and V is TRBV20-1; 7 nucleotides agree with TRBD2. This CDR3 contains 15 residues. Unmatched junction bases numbered 14, after V lost 3 bases and J lost 9 bases. In germline, CDR1 is DFQATT, CDR2 SNEGSKA (reference sequence). The DNA for the CDR3 is TGCAGTGCTAGTGCCCCCGGGACTACAAGGAGTGAGCAGTTCTTC. It is translated as CSASAPGTTRSEQFF.

V gene TRBV28 combines with J gene TRBJ2-3; 7 bases are shared with TRBD2. With V trimmed by 6 bases and J by 6 bases, 15 bases remained unmatched. The germline gives CDR1 MDHEN, CDR2 SYDVKM. The length of the CDR3 is 16 residues. The CDR3 protein is CASSPLGSGTADTQYF. Here the CDR3 DNA reads TGTGCCAGCAGCCCTTTGGGCAGCGGGACGGCGGATACGCAGTATTTT.

As concerns this clone: At the DNA level, this CDR3 is encoded by other sequences in the same sample as well. V is TRBV3-1 (or the pseudogene TRBV3-2) and J is TRBJ2-3; 14 bases map to TRBD2. Germline V lookup: CDR1 LGHDT, CDR2 YNNKEL (reference sequence). The CDR3 is 16 residues long. Trimming at V came to 1 base and at J to 6 bases, leaving 3 bases not matched to a gene. The CDR3 nucleotides are TGTGCCAGCAGCCAAGGGACTAGCGGGAGGATCGATACGCAGTATTTT. It is translated as CASSQGTSGRIDTQYF.

This chain uses TRBV5-1 with TRBJ2-7; D unresolved. The CDR3 length is 13 residues. The ends were cut back, 0 bases at V and 0 bases at J, with 4 bases in the middle. Germline CDR1 reads SGHRS; CDR2 reads YFSETQ. DNA of the CDR3: TGCGCCAGCAGCTTGGGGAGCTCCTACGAGCAGTACTTC. It codes for CASSLGSSYEQYF.

V gene TRBV19 combines with J gene TRBJ2-4; possibly TRBD2 for D (6 bases). This CDR3 is 15 amino acids long. Germline CDR1 and CDR2: LNHDA and SQIVND (reference sequence). The V gene lost 1 base and the J gene lost 2 bases, with 9 bases spanning the gap. CDR3 sequence (DNA): TGTGCCAGTAGTATAGGCGGGGTAACCAAAAACATTCAGTACTTC. It specifies CASSIGGVTKNIQYF.

The chain combines TRBV3-1 (or the pseudogene TRBV3-2) with TRBJ2-1; D perhaps matches TRBD1 (6 bases). Trimming removed 5 bases from V and 6 bases from J, with 14 bases in between. Germline CDR1 is LGHDT and CDR2 is YNNKEL (reference sequence). This CDR3 comprises 14 residues. This CDR3 is CASSTPQGFNEQFF. The CDR3 nucleotides are TGTGCCAGCAGCACGCCACAGGGATTCAATGAGCAGTTCTTC.

There are many counts of this clone. V and J are TRBV5-1 and TRBJ1-1, with TRBD1 as a possible D gene (6 bases). This CDR3 has 15 residues. Germline V lookup: CDR1 SGHRS, CDR2 YFSETQ. Trimming shortened V by 3 bases and J by 5 bases, and 17 bases separated the two germline ends. The CDR3 nucleotides read TGCGCCAGCAGCTCCCCCCCAGGGGCCAGGACTGAAGCTTTCTTT. It specifies CASSSPPGARTEAFF.

This sequence joins TRBV29-1 and TRBJ1-1; no clear D gene. The length of the CDR3 is 13 residues. Trimming took 7 bases from V and 0 from J, leaving 12 bases between them. CDR1 is SQVTM and CDR2 is ANQGSEA in the germline V gene. CDR3 coding DNA: TGCAGCGGCCAAGTGGCCCTGAACACTGAAGCTTTCTTT. It translates to CSGQVALNTEAFF.

This clone was observed once. The chain carries TRBV19 and TRBJ2-7; TRBD2 matches at 7 bases. This CDR3 region has 15 residues. V was pared by 2 bases and J by 3 bases, with 7 bases of the junction left unmatched. Germline CDR1 LNHDA, CDR2 SQIVND (reference sequence). The CDR3 region is CASSITAGAYYEQYF. CDR3 DNA sequence: TGTGCCAGTAGTATAACGGCGGGAGCCTACTACGAGCAGTACTTC.

V is TRBV5-1 and J is TRBJ1-1; D is possibly TRBD1 (5 bases). The CDR3 totals 14 residues. The V gene's germline CDR1 is SGHRS and CDR2 YFSETQ. V lost 1 base to trimming and J lost 3 bases, with 10 bases between them. CDR3 loop: CASSLIDSHTEAFF. DNA for the CDR3: TGCGCCAGCAGCTTGATCGACAGTCACACTGAAGCTTTCTTT.

This CDR3 reads CASSQVRRDYNEQFF. The CDR3 coding sequence is TGTGCCAGCAGCCAAGTCCGGAGAGACTACAATGAGCAGTTCTTC. This chain connects TRBV3-1 (or the pseudogene TRBV3-2) to TRBJ2-1, with D hard to call. This CDR3 has 15 amino acids. CDR1 and CDR2 from the germline V gene are LGHDT and YNNKEL (reference sequence). V was pared by 1 base and J by 3 bases, with 10 bases between.

This clone was seen just once. One junction end does not reproduce the germline sequence, and a read error may be involved. This chain uses TRBV7-7 with TRBJ2-5, with D perhaps matching TRBD1 (6 bases). Germline CDR1 reads SSHAT; CDR2 reads FNYEAQ (reference sequence). The CDR3 loop spans 15 amino acids. The CDR3 DNA reads TGTGCTAGCAGCTTAGTAACAGGGAACATCGAGACCCAGTACTTC. This codes for CASSLVTGNIETQYF.